This entry lists 22 T cell receptor beta chains sequenced from one sample in a study of T cells after yellow fever vaccination (dated by TCRdb to about 2019). Per the publication, the treatment or condition label means: live attenuated yellow fever vaccine strain. The receptor library was made with 5' RACE. The sequencer was an Illumina HiSeq 2500. TCRdb reworked the public reads: Q25 trimming with fastp, MiXCR clone assembly, productive beta chains retained. Each entry is one CDR3 protein sequence, shown with its most common DNA and genes. For this sample the table gives under 400,000 distinct CDR3 sequences, of which more than 9% were detected only once. The ten largest clonotypes hold less than 20% of the sample. Sequencing used PBMCs, obtained on the day of the first yellow fever vaccination. The receptor source for this set is a man aged 18-30 years who received the YFV17D yellow fever vaccine.

This chain connects TRBV20-1 to TRBJ1-1; 10 positions agree with TRBD1. With V trimmed by 3 bases and J by 8 bases, 9 bases remained unmatched. The CDR3 is 14 residues long. The germline gives CDR1 DFQATT, CDR2 SNEGSKA (reference sequence). The CDR3 DNA is TGCAGTGCTAGGAGGGACAGGGGCCGAAGAGAAGCTTTCTTT. Translation gives CSARRDRGRREAFF.

Only a few counts were recorded for this clonotype. V gene TRBV29-1 combines with J gene TRBJ1-2, with a weak D call TRBD1 (6 bases). The V and J ends lost 8 bases and 4 bases respectively, with 17 bases between them. The CDR3 loop spans 13 amino acids. The germline V gene has CDR1 SQVTM and CDR2 ANQGSEA. The CDR3 sequence is CSSERQVRYGYTF. As DNA, the CDR3 is TGCAGCTCAGAACGACAGGTCCGCTATGGCTACACCTTC.

This clonotype was observed a few times. The rearrangement uses TRBV21-1 and TRBJ1-3. TRBV21-1 is flagged as a pseudogene. This CDR3 contains 17 residues. For the CDR3, the DNA is TGTGCCAGCAGGAATATCAGGCCCCTTTTACTTGGAAACACCATATATTTT. As protein: CASRNIRPLLLGNTIYF.

This clonotype was recorded many times. The chain links TRBV5-1 to TRBJ1-1; TRBD1 might be the D (5 bases). The CDR3 is made up of 16 amino acids. Trimming took 2 bases from V and 0 from J, leaving 14 bases between them. The germline CDR1 and CDR2 sequences are SGHRS and YFSETQ. The CDR3 loop is CASSLSGQYLNTEAFF. CDR3 coding DNA: TGCGCCAGCAGCTTATCGGGGCAGTACTTGAACACTGAAGCTTTCTTT.

This clonotype has a count of ten or more. The V and J genes are TRBV27 and TRBJ2-1; TRBD2 matches at 10 bases. CDR1 and CDR2 from the germline V gene are MNHEY and SMNVEV (reference sequence). Trimming took 6 bases from V and 0 from J; bases not matched to a gene: 5. This CDR3 is 16 amino acids long. The CDR3 sequence: CASRMTSGYSYNEQFF. Here the CDR3 DNA reads TGTGCCAGCAGAATGACTAGCGGGTACTCCTACAATGAGCAGTTCTTC.

This clonotype was seen more than once but under ten times. V is TRBV7-3 and J is TRBJ2-2; D is uncertain. The CDR3 consists of 15 residues. V dropped 3 bases and J dropped 5 bases, with 13 bases sitting between them. CDR1 is SGHTA, CDR2 FQGTGA, per germline. In nucleotides, the CDR3 is TGTGCCAGCAGCTTGAGTCCAGGTCTAACCGGGGAGCTGTTTTTT. As protein: CASSLSPGLTGELFF. Together with reference TRBV7-3 and TRBJ2-2, the CDR3 gives the full variable domain: GAGVSQTPSNKVTEKGKYVELRCDPISGHTALYWYRQSLGQGPEFLIYFQGTGAADDSGLPNDRFFAVRPEGSVSTLKIQRTERGDSAVYLCASSLSPGLTGELFFGEGSRLTVL.

The chain combines TRBV19 with TRBJ2-1, with 8 bases that match TRBD2. V dropped 3 bases and J dropped 4; count of bases not matched to a gene: 8. The CDR3 runs to 16 residues. Germline V gene lookup returns CDR1 LNHDA and CDR2 SQIVND (reference sequence). The CDR3 loop reads CASSMKGTRPYNEQFF. The CDR3 region has the DNA TGTGCCAGTAGTATGAAGGGGACTAGACCTTACAATGAGCAGTTCTTC.

This clonotype has more than one count but fewer than ten. This chain links TRBV5-1 with TRBJ2-1; 10 bases match TRBD2. Trimming cost V 2 bases and J 8 bases; bases outside gene matches: 4. This CDR3 is built from 14 residues. Looked up from germline, CDR1 is SGHRS and CDR2 is YFSETQ. CDR3 sequence (DNA): TGCGCCAGCAGCTTTAGCGGGGGGCCCGATGAGCAGTTCTTC. Translation gives CASSFSGGPDEQFF.

This chain links TRBV7-9 with TRBJ2-1; the match to TRBD2 covers 9 bases. CDR3 length: 14 residues. Looked up from germline, CDR1 is SEHNR and CDR2 is FQNEAQ (reference sequence). J lost 9 bases, V lost 6 bases, and 9 bases had no gene match. The CDR3 DNA sequence: TGTGCCAGCAGGTGGGCGGGGGGGCAGAGTGAGCAGTTCTTC. Protein: CASRWAGGQSEQFF.

This clonotype came up once. The chain recombines TRBV5-1 with TRBJ1-1; D gene unclear. Germline V gives CDR1 SGHRS, CDR2 YFSETQ. This CDR3 has 15 residues. V shed 2 bases and J shed 1 base, with 12 bases lying between them. The CDR3 sequence is CASSFPSSANTEAFF. The DNA of the CDR3 is TGCGCCAGCAGCTTCCCCTCCTCGGCGAACACTGAAGCTTTCTTT.

This chain joins TRBV6-5 and TRBJ2-5; TRBD2 agrees at 7 bases. The CDR3 has 19 amino acids. With V trimmed by 6 bases and J by 6 bases, 25 bases remained unmatched. Germline-derived CDR1 and CDR2 are MNHEY and SVGAGI. CDR3 DNA: TGTGCCAGCAGGTTAGGACTAGACAGCAACCCACCCGCAGAAAAGACCCAGTACTTC. Its protein product is CASRLGLDSNPPAEKTQYF.

There are many counts of this clonotype. The chain combines TRBV29-1 with TRBJ2-1; 9 nucleotides align to TRBD2. The J segment lost 0 bases and the V segment lost 6 bases, leaving 6 bases of the junction unmatched. The CDR3 totals 15 residues. In germline, CDR1 is SQVTM, CDR2 ANQGSEA. This CDR3 reads CSVGRGGSSYNEQFF. In DNA form, the CDR3 reads TGCAGCGTGGGGCGGGGGGGAAGCTCCTACAATGAGCAGTTCTTC.

The chain links TRBV12-3 or TRBV12-4 to TRBJ1-6; 7 positions match TRBD1. V trimming: 6 bases; J trimming: 14 bases; junction bases outside the gene matches: 10. The CDR3 length is 13 residues. The CDR3 DNA reads TGTGCCAGCAGCGACAGGGTGGGGTGGGCCCTCCACTTT. It translates to CASSDRVGWALHF.

This clonotype was picked up many times. The chain is built from TRBV29-1 and TRBJ2-5; D is perhaps TRBD2 (6 bases). The CDR3 is made up of 14 amino acids. The V gene's germline CDR1 is SQVTM and CDR2 ANQGSEA. Between the trimmed V and J ends, which lost 1 base and 5 bases, there was a span of 14 bases. CDR3 sequence (DNA): TGCAGCGTTGAAGCCCGGGGCGGAGGGGAGACCCAGTACTTC. This translates into CSVEARGGGETQYF.

This clonotype has more than one count but fewer than ten. The CDR3 DNA is TGTGCCAGCAGCGAGGGAGAGGGTATAGCCAAAAACATTCAGTACTTC. Encoded protein: CASSEGEGIAKNIQYF. The chain combines TRBV9 with TRBJ2-4, with D perhaps TRBD2 (5 bases). The CDR3 consists of 16 residues. Germline V lookup: CDR1 SGDLS, CDR2 YYNGEE. V shed 3 bases and J shed 0 bases, with 13 bases lying between them.

The rearrangement joins TRBV7-9 to TRBJ2-6; no firm D call. Trimming left V 0 bases short and J 9 bases short, with 0 bases between. The CDR3 spans 11 residues. Germline V gene sequence: CDR1 SEHNR, CDR2 FQNEAQ (reference sequence). The CDR3 DNA reads TGTGCCAGCAGCTTAGCCAACGTCCTGACTTTC. This codes for CASSLANVLTF.

This sequence joins TRBV20-1 and TRBJ2-7; no firm D call. Germline CDR1 is DFQATT and CDR2 is SNEGSKA (reference sequence). Trimming pared 4 bases from V and 0 bases from J, leaving 13 bases between. The CDR3 is made up of 14 amino acids. CDR3 bases: TGCAGTGCTACAACTACCGAATCCTCCTACGAGCAGTACGTC. Its protein is CSATTTESSYEQYV.

There are a few counts of this clonotype. The V gene is TRBV6-1, the J gene TRBJ1-5; no definite D call. From germline, CDR1 is MNHNS and CDR2 SASEGT. The CDR3 runs 13 residues. Trimming removed 10 bases at V and 2 bases at J, with 12 bases between. CDR3 amino acids: CATPRSGNQPQHF. CDR3 DNA: TGTGCCACCCCTCGATCAGGCAATCAGCCCCAGCATTTT.

The chain links TRBV20-1 to TRBJ2-7; D is undetermined. V lost 1 base, J lost 2 bases, and 6 bases lay in between. Germline V gives CDR1 DFQATT, CDR2 SNEGSKA (reference sequence). The CDR3 contains 12 residues. The CDR3 region is CSARGLAYEQYF. The CDR3, as DNA: TGCAGTGCTAGAGGTCTCGCCTACGAGCAGTACTTC.

The table lists this clonotype with a few counts. The chain employs TRBV7-2 and TRBJ1-1; 7 nucleotides line up with TRBD1. The CDR3 runs to 17 residues. The germline V gene has CDR1 SGHTA and CDR2 FQGNSA. V dropped 5 bases and J dropped 1; count of bases not matched to a gene: 13. As DNA, the CDR3 is TGTGCCAGCAGCCCCCCGGGACAGCGTGTGTCGAACACTGAAGCTTTCTTT. Translation gives CASSPPGQRVSNTEAFF.

The table lists this clonotype with a few counts. This sequence joins TRBV5-1 and TRBJ2-3; D gene uncertain. The V end was cut by 3 bases, the J end by 4 bases, with 12 bases between. The germline V gene encodes CDR1 SGHRS and CDR2 YFSETQ. CDR3 length: 14 amino acids. CDR3: CASSSTGTPDTQYF. In DNA, the CDR3 is TGCGCCAGCAGCTCCACGGGTACCCCAGATACGCAGTATTTT.

This clonotype was counted only a few times. The rearrangement links TRBV5-6 to TRBJ2-2, with D possibly TRBD2 on 5 matching bases. This CDR3 comprises 16 residues. V was cut by 2 bases and J by 1 base, with 12 bases left in between. CDR1 is SGHDT and CDR2 is YYEEEE in the germline V gene. The CDR3: CASSLGRGLNTGELFF. For the CDR3, the DNA is TGTGCCAGCAGCTTAGGACGCGGGCTGAACACCGGGGAGCTGTTTTTT.